This note documents a single TCR beta chain sequence. The antigen is unknown. The CDR3 covers 16 residues. The ends were cut back, 7 bases at V and 6 bases at J, with 22 bases in the middle. Per the germline V gene, CDR1 is KGHDR and CDR2 is SFDVKD. There were at least 6 micrograms of total RNA extracted from every sample. This sample stems from a study of blood T cells in healthy people across ages. Study-level points and caveats: In the absence of known donor CMV status, changes in expanded clonotypes were possibly confounded. Whereas aged donors had fewer naive CD4+ cells, long-lived donors had more of them and higher diversity. Getting older went along with TCR beta diversity per million T cells dropping roughly linearly.

Together with a sample-barcoded 5' primer, a J-beta primer mix was included in a second PCR lasting roughly 6 to 12 cycles. TCRdb reprocessed the 5' RACE reads via MiXCR and lists one record per CDR3 protein. The sample lists about 1.5 million distinct CDR3 sequences; approximately 39% were seen once. Material for sequencing was blood. The TCR originated in a woman under 30 in good health. The rearrangement links TRBV24-1 to TRBJ2-3; a possible D gene is TRBD2 (6 bases). DNA for the CDR3: TGTGCCACCAGCGCTTGGGGAGCGGGTGAAGGGGATACGCAGTATTTT. Encoded protein: CATSAWGAGEGDTQYF.